Listed below are T cell receptor beta chains from one sample, sequenced in a study of siplizumab effects on memory and regulatory T cells. Profiling relied on immunoSEQ multiplex PCR, and the TCRdb table lists in-frame clones only, not all of them. Of some 97,000 clones in the sample, roughly 94% were seen once. The sequenced sample was Tregs sorted from blood. These receptors all come from a human donor in good health. Each CDR3 is given with its conserved first and last residue. Fields, in order: clone size, V gene, J gene, CDR3 length, D gene, CDR3 protein, CDR3 DNA. A D gene is named only where the DNA matches it firmly. Only part of the rows carry a size: once, few, many, or a class if the clone is expanded.

abundance: NA; v_gene: TRBV4-2; j_gene: TRBJ1-5; len: 16; d_gene: NA; CDR3aa: CASSQEAAVSNQPQHF; CDR3nt: TGTGCCAGCAGCCAAGAAGCCGCAGTTAGCAATCAGCCCCAGCATTTT
abundance: NA; v_gene: TRBV5-4; j_gene: TRBJ2-5; len: 13; d_gene: NA; CDR3aa: CASTQINQETQYF; CDR3nt: TGTGCCAGCACCCAGATCAACCAAGAGACCCAGTACTTC
abundance: once; v_gene: TRBV27; j_gene: TRBJ2-4; len: 13; d_gene: NA; CDR3aa: CASSFGARNIQYF; CDR3nt: TGTGCCAGCAGTTTCGGGGCCCGAAACATTCAGTACTTC
abundance: NA; v_gene: TRBV7-7; j_gene: TRBJ2-2; len: 16; d_gene: TRBD2; CDR3aa: CASSSRLAGDTGELFF; CDR3nt: TGTGCCAGCAGCTCCAGACTAGCGGGAGACACCGGGGAGCTGTTTTTT
abundance: NA; v_gene: TRBV6-6; j_gene: TRBJ2-3; len: 15; d_gene: NA; CDR3aa: CASSYPALVPDTQYF; CDR3nt: TGTGCCAGCAGTTACCCAGCGTTGGTCCCGGATACGCAGTATTTT
abundance: NA; v_gene: TRBV6-5; j_gene: TRBJ2-7; len: 15; d_gene: NA; CDR3aa: CASSYNRNPVNEQYF; CDR3nt: TGTGCCAGCAGTTACAACAGGAACCCAGTCAACGAGCAGTACTTC
abundance: NA; v_gene: TRBV7-9; j_gene: TRBJ1-5; len: 12; d_gene: NA; CDR3aa: CASSLGNQPQHF; CDR3nt: TGTGCCAGCAGCTTAGGGAATCAGCCCCAGCATTTT
abundance: NA; v_gene: TRBV7-3; j_gene: TRBJ1-1; len: 12; d_gene: NA; CDR3aa: CASGTGGSEAFF; CDR3nt: TGTGCCAGCGGAACTGGGGGTTCTGAAGCTTTCTTT
abundance: NA; v_gene: TRBV10-3; j_gene: TRBJ1-5; len: 12; d_gene: NA; CDR3aa: CAISQGNQPQHF; CDR3nt: TGTGCCATCAGCCAGGGGAATCAGCCCCAGCATTTT
abundance: NA; v_gene: TRBV20-1; j_gene: TRBJ2-3; len: 11; d_gene: NA; CDR3aa: CSARVGDTQYF; CDR3nt: TGCAGTGCTAGAGTAGGAGATACGCAGTATTTT
abundance: NA; v_gene: TRBV5-1; j_gene: TRBJ1-2; len: 13; d_gene: NA; CDR3aa: CASSSTVNYGYTF; CDR3nt: TGCGCCAGCAGCTCGACAGTTAACTATGGCTACACCTTC
abundance: NA; v_gene: TRBV5-1; j_gene: TRBJ2-7; len: 15; d_gene: TRBD1; CDR3aa: CASSLALGDSYEQYF; CDR3nt: TGCGCCAGCAGCTTGGCCCTGGGGGACAGCTACGAGCAGTACTTC
abundance: NA; v_gene: TRBV11-3; j_gene: TRBJ2-2; len: 17; d_gene: TRBD2; CDR3aa: CASSLVGLAGDTGELFF; CDR3nt: TGTGCCAGCAGCTTAGTGGGACTAGCGGGAGACACCGGGGAGCTGTTTTTT
abundance: NA; v_gene: TRBV5-4; j_gene: TRBJ2-7; len: 14; d_gene: NA; CDR3aa: CASSLGGASYEQYF; CDR3nt: TGTGCCAGCAGCTTAGGCGGGGCCTCCTACGAGCAGTACTTC
abundance: NA; v_gene: TRBV25-1; j_gene: TRBJ1-3; len: 11; d_gene: NA; CDR3aa: CASSLVNTIYF; CDR3nt: TGTGCCAGCAGCCTCGTGAACACCATATATTTT
abundance: NA; v_gene: TRBV25-1; j_gene: TRBJ1-6; len: 15; d_gene: TRBD1; CDR3aa: CASRGHTGDNSPLHF; CDR3nt: TGTGCCAGCAGGGGGCACACAGGGGATAATTCACCCCTCCACTTT
abundance: NA; v_gene: TRBV5-1; j_gene: TRBJ2-7; len: 14; d_gene: NA; CDR3aa: CASSERGNSYEQYF; CDR3nt: TGCGCCAGCAGCGAACGGGGAAACTCCTACGAGCAGTACTTC
abundance: NA; v_gene: TRBV11-2; j_gene: TRBJ2-3; len: 14; d_gene: NA; CDR3aa: CASSLGRGADTQYF; CDR3nt: TGTGCCAGCAGCTTAGGGCGGGGAGCCGATACGCAGTATTTT
abundance: NA; v_gene: TRBV29-1; j_gene: TRBJ2-7; len: 13; d_gene: TRBD1; CDR3aa: CSGGQGAHYEQYF; CDR3nt: TGCAGCGGGGGACAGGGCGCCCACTACGAGCAGTACTTC
abundance: NA; v_gene: TRBV5-8; j_gene: TRBJ1-1; len: 13; d_gene: NA; CDR3aa: CASSSRLNTEAFF; CDR3nt: TGTGCCAGCAGCTCAAGACTGAACACTGAAGCTTTCTTT
abundance: NA; v_gene: TRBV29-1; j_gene: TRBJ1-1; len: 13; d_gene: NA; CDR3aa: CSVVQGWYTEAFF; CDR3nt: TGCAGCGTTGTTCAGGGGTGGTACACTGAAGCTTTCTTT
abundance: NA; v_gene: TRBV15; j_gene: TRBJ2-7; len: 13; d_gene: NA; CDR3aa: CATSKIQAYEQYF; CDR3nt: TGTGCCACCAGCAAGATACAGGCTTACGAGCAGTACTTC
abundance: NA; v_gene: TRBV18; j_gene: TRBJ2-7; len: 12; d_gene: NA; CDR3aa: CASSPWGYEQYF; CDR3nt: TGTGCCAGCTCACCGTGGGGATACGAGCAGTACTTC
abundance: NA; v_gene: TRBV7-2; j_gene: TRBJ2-2; len: 15; d_gene: NA; CDR3aa: CASSLFGAGTGELFF; CDR3nt: TGTGCCAGCAGCTTATTCGGGGCGGGGACCGGGGAGCTGTTTTTT
abundance: NA; v_gene: TRBV27; j_gene: TRBJ2-1; len: 15; d_gene: TRBD2; CDR3aa: CASSYLAGTYNEQFF; CDR3nt: TGTGCCAGCAGCTACTTAGCGGGAACTTACAATGAGCAGTTCTTC
abundance: NA; v_gene: TRBV5-6; j_gene: TRBJ1-1; len: 11; d_gene: TRBD1; CDR3aa: CASSYDRDAFF; CDR3nt: TGTGCCAGCAGCTACGACAGGGATGCTTTCTTT
abundance: NA; v_gene: TRBV11-3; j_gene: TRBJ2-3; len: 16; d_gene: TRBD1; CDR3aa: CASSLGDRGPADTQYF; CDR3nt: TGTGCCAGCAGCTTAGGGGACAGGGGGCCTGCAGATACGCAGTATTTT
abundance: NA; v_gene: TRBV7-6; j_gene: TRBJ1-1; len: 16; d_gene: TRBD1; CDR3aa: CASSYPPRTGSGEAFF; CDR3nt: TGTGCCAGCAGCTATCCCCCCCGGACAGGTTCGGGTGAAGCTTTCTTT
abundance: NA; v_gene: TRBV28; j_gene: TRBJ2-5; len: 16; d_gene: TRBD2; CDR3aa: CASSPHLAGLQETQYF; CDR3nt: TGTGCCAGCAGTCCCCACCTAGCGGGACTGCAAGAGACCCAGTACTTC
abundance: NA; v_gene: TRBV5-1; j_gene: TRBJ2-7; len: 15; d_gene: NA; CDR3aa: CASSRTVASSYEQYF; CDR3nt: TGCGCCAGCAGCCGGACGGTCGCGAGCTCCTACGAGCAGTACTTC
abundance: NA; v_gene: TRBV5-1; j_gene: TRBJ2-3; len: 15; d_gene: NA; CDR3aa: CASSVRLDQVATQYF; CDR3nt: TGCGCCAGCAGCGTACGACTAGACCAAGTCGCGACGCAGTATTTT
abundance: NA; v_gene: TRBV21-1; j_gene: TRBJ2-7; len: 15; d_gene: NA; CDR3aa: CASSKGHRMDYEQYF; CDR3nt: TGTGCCAGCAGCAAAGGGCACAGAATGGACTACGAGCAGTACTTC
abundance: NA; v_gene: TRBV5-6; j_gene: TRBJ1-5; len: 15; d_gene: TRBD1; CDR3aa: CASSRVGGGNQPQHF; CDR3nt: TGTGCCAGCAGCCGCGTAGGGGGCGGCAATCAGCCCCAGCATTTT
abundance: NA; v_gene: TRBV15; j_gene: TRBJ2-1; len: 15; d_gene: NA; CDR3aa: CATSRLSGYYNEQFF; CDR3nt: TGTGCCACCAGCAGACTTAGCGGATACTACAATGAGCAGTTCTTC
abundance: once; v_gene: TRBV2; j_gene: TRBJ2-2; len: 17; d_gene: NA; CDR3aa: CATKSRERRTITGELFF; CDR3nt: TGTGCCACCAAGAGTAGGGAGCGTCGGACCATCACCGGGGAGCTGTTTTTT
abundance: NA; v_gene: TRBV5-4; j_gene: TRBJ2-1; len: 16; d_gene: TRBD2; CDR3aa: CASSPNGLAGYNEQFF; CDR3nt: TGTGCCAGCAGCCCCAACGGACTAGCGGGCTACAATGAGCAGTTCTTC
abundance: NA; v_gene: TRBV4-2; j_gene: TRBJ1-2; len: 15; d_gene: NA; CDR3aa: CASSQSAGPLAGYTF; CDR3nt: TGTGCCAGCAGCCAATCGGCCGGACCACTTGCGGGCTACACCTTC
abundance: NA; v_gene: TRBV23-1; j_gene: TRBJ2-3; len: 16; d_gene: NA; CDR3aa: CASSPCPSDHTDTQYF; CDR3nt: TGCGCCAGCAGTCCATGCCCTAGCGACCACACAGATACGCAGTATTTT
abundance: NA; v_gene: TRBV28; j_gene: TRBJ1-2; len: 11; d_gene: NA; CDR3aa: CASSGGYGYTF; CDR3nt: TGTGCCAGCAGCGGAGGATATGGCTACACCTTC
abundance: NA; v_gene: TRBV21-1; j_gene: TRBJ1-1; len: 20; d_gene: NA; CDR3aa: CASSKKKKNKIRGGNTEAFF; CDR3nt: TGTGCCAGCAGCAAAAAGAAAAAAAATAAGATCCGGGGGGGAAACACTGAAGCTTTCTTT
abundance: NA; v_gene: TRBV29-1; j_gene: TRBJ2-3; len: 12; d_gene: NA; CDR3aa: CSVDSVDPGEYF; CDR3nt: TGCAGCGTTGATTCGGTCGACCCCGGGGAGTATTTT
abundance: NA; v_gene: TRBV29-1; j_gene: TRBJ2-7; len: 14; d_gene: NA; CDR3aa: CSVDKGTEGYEQYF; CDR3nt: TGCAGCGTTGATAAGGGGACCGAAGGCTACGAGCAGTACTTC
abundance: NA; v_gene: TRBV15; j_gene: TRBJ2-2; len: 15; d_gene: NA; CDR3aa: CATSRLGSPTGELFF; CDR3nt: TGTGCCACCAGCAGACTAGGGTCCCCCACCGGGGAGCTGTTTTTT
abundance: NA; v_gene: TRBV27; j_gene: TRBJ2-7; len: 13; d_gene: NA; CDR3aa: CASSRAVSYEQYF; CDR3nt: TGTGCCAGCAGTAGAGCGGTTTCCTACGAGCAGTACTTC
abundance: NA; v_gene: TRBV5-1; j_gene: TRBJ1-1; len: 16; d_gene: NA; CDR3aa: CASSLGRASLNTEAFF; CDR3nt: TGCGCCAGCAGCTTGGGTAGGGCTTCACTGAACACTGAAGCTTTCTTT
abundance: NA; v_gene: TRBV30; j_gene: TRBJ1-2; len: 13; d_gene: NA; CDR3aa: CAWSVHRNYGYTF; CDR3nt: TGTGCCTGGAGTGTACACAGAAACTATGGCTACACCTTC
abundance: NA; v_gene: TRBV4-2; j_gene: TRBJ2-3; len: 18; d_gene: NA; CDR3aa: CASSLPLSRIPSTDTQYF; CDR3nt: TGTGCCAGCAGCTTACCTTTGTCCAGAATACCTAGCACAGATACGCAGTATTTT
abundance: NA; v_gene: TRBV5-4; j_gene: TRBJ1-1; len: 18; d_gene: TRBD1; CDR3aa: CASRVIRDRGFMNTEAFF; CDR3nt: TGTGCCAGCAGGGTGATCCGGGACAGGGGATTCATGAACACTGAAGCTTTCTTT
abundance: NA; v_gene: TRBV7-9; j_gene: TRBJ2-6; len: 17; d_gene: NA; CDR3aa: CASTPRALGSGANVLTF; CDR3nt: TGTGCCAGCACCCCACGGGCTCTGGGCTCTGGGGCCAACGTCCTGACTTTC
abundance: NA; v_gene: TRBV5-4; j_gene: TRBJ2-7; len: 15; d_gene: TRBD1; CDR3aa: CASSSPGQVAYEQYF; CDR3nt: TGTGCCAGCAGCTCCCCGGGACAGGTAGCCTACGAGCAGTACTTC
abundance: NA; v_gene: TRBV18; j_gene: TRBJ2-1; len: 13; d_gene: NA; CDR3aa: CASSLLTSWEQFF; CDR3nt: TGTGCCAGCTCACTACTTACTAGCTGGGAGCAGTTCTTC
abundance: NA; v_gene: TRBV19; j_gene: TRBJ2-3; len: 12; d_gene: NA; CDR3aa: CASSRETDTQYF; CDR3nt: TGTGCCAGTAGTAGAGAAACAGATACGCAGTATTTT
abundance: NA; v_gene: TRBV28; j_gene: TRBJ1-5; len: 15; d_gene: NA; CDR3aa: CASSITGTRNQPQHF; CDR3nt: TGTGCCAGCAGTATAACAGGGACCCGCAATCAGCCCCAGCATTTT
abundance: NA; v_gene: TRBV5-8; j_gene: TRBJ1-2; len: 11; d_gene: NA; CDR3aa: CASSLRYGYTF; CDR3nt: TGTGCCAGCAGCCTTAGATATGGCTACACCTTC
abundance: NA; v_gene: TRBV18; j_gene: TRBJ2-1; len: 13; d_gene: NA; CDR3aa: CASSPPGRNEQFF; CDR3nt: TGTGCCAGCTCACCACCGGGGCGGAATGAGCAGTTCTTC